This T cell receptor beta chain was obtained from a study of technical replicates of blood from a few donors. Profiling relied on immunoSEQ multiplex PCR, and the TCRdb table lists in-frame clones only, not all of them. The data contain just under 85,000 clones, about 92% of them seen just once; the ten biggest clones take up around 0.24%. The sequence was obtained from a human donor in good health. Input material: T cells isolated from PBMCs.

The chain's CDR3 is CASSKENEQYF. DNA for the CDR3: TGTGCCAGCAGCAAAGAGAACGAGCAGTACTTC. The gene calls are TRBV5-5 and TRBJ2-7; no clear D. V was cut by 4 bases and J by 5 bases, with 7 bases left in between. The germline V gene has CDR1 SGHKS and CDR2 YYEKEE (reference sequence). This CDR3 comprises 11 residues.